The 25 T cell receptor beta chains below were found in one sample sequenced in a study of T cell responses to AZD1222 COVID-19 vaccine. Method: immunoSEQ multiplex PCR; TCRdb's copy keeps in-frame clones and lacks some. The table has over 120,000 clones, over 75% seen once. Source: peripheral blood, taken on day 0 of AZD1222 vaccination. Every receptor here comes from an adult in good health.

This sequence joins TRBV18 and TRBJ1-2; a possible D gene is TRBD1 (5 bases). The CDR3 spans 15 residues. V was clipped by 0 bases and J by 8 bases, with 16 bases between them. The germline V gene encodes CDR1 KGHSH and CDR2 LQKENI. CDR3 protein: CASSPPVVTVEGYTF. The CDR3 bases are TGTGCCAGCTCACCACCGGTAGTGACAGTTGAAGGCTACACCTTC.

V and J are TRBV19 and TRBJ1-5; TRBD1 matches at 7 bases. Trimming took 9 bases from V and 6 from J; bases not matched to a gene: 14. Germline assignment: CDR1 LNHDA and CDR2 SQIVND (reference sequence). The CDR3 length is 15 residues. The CDR3 nucleotides are TGTGCCAGAACCGTAAAGGGGGCGCGGGGTCAGCCCCAGCATTTT. Translation: CARTVKGARGQPQHF.

V usage is TRBV5-1 and J usage is TRBJ1-4; a possible D gene is TRBD1 (5 bases). The V end was cut by 2 bases, the J end by 1 base, with 15 bases between. This CDR3 contains 17 residues. Germline-derived CDR1 and CDR2 are SGHRS and YFSETQ. CDR3 sequence reads: CASSLTGPGGTNEKLFF. In DNA, the CDR3 is TGCGCCAGCAGCTTAACAGGCCCTGGTGGAACTAATGAAAAACTGTTTTTT.

This clone was counted a single time. V usage is TRBV28 and J usage is TRBJ2-3, with a weak D call TRBD1 (6 bases). The CDR3 covers 14 residues. Germline values: CDR1 MDHEN, CDR2 SYDVKM. Trimming stripped 4 bases from V and 5 bases from J, with 13 bases between. The CDR3 loop reads CASSSTDSGDTQYF. Here the CDR3 DNA reads TGTGCCAGCAGTTCCACGGACAGCGGAGATACGCAGTATTTT.

This chain links TRBV12-3 or TRBV12-4 with TRBJ1-1; D remains ambiguous. V lost 7 bases and J 0 bases, leaving 3 bases between the germline ends. The CDR3 spans 11 residues. The CDR3 region is CASKVNTEAFF. For the CDR3, the DNA is TGTGCCAGCAAGGTGAACACTGAAGCTTTCTTT.

The rearrangement uses TRBV5-1 and TRBJ1-3; D might be TRBD1 (5 bases). V lost 2 bases and J lost 2, with 8 bases in between. Germline-derived CDR1 and CDR2 are SGHRS and YFSETQ. The CDR3 is made up of 14 amino acids. The chain's CDR3 is CASSLRGTGNTIYF. CDR3 coding DNA: TGCGCCAGCAGCTTAAGGGGAACTGGAAACACCATATATTTT.

The chain has TRBV5-6 and TRBJ1-1, with D unclear. The germline gives CDR1 SGHDT, CDR2 YYEEEE. The CDR3 loop spans 12 amino acids. V lost 4 bases, J lost 3 bases, and 7 bases lay in between. The CDR3 DNA reads as TGTGCCAGCAGCGCTTATTACACTGAAGCTTTCTTT. It specifies CASSAYYTEAFF.

The chain carries TRBV10-3 and TRBJ1-3, with 9 bases identical to TRBD1. V was clipped by 10 bases and J by 3 bases; unmatched bases: 10. The CDR3 runs 15 residues. Germline CDR1 and CDR2: ENHRY and SYGVKD. In DNA, the CDR3 is TGTGCCACCGAACCGGGACAGGGCTATGGAAACACCATATATTTT. Its protein product is CATEPGQGYGNTIYF.

V gene TRBV5-4 combines with J gene TRBJ2-2; D is unresolved. The germline V gene has CDR1 SGHNT and CDR2 YYREEE (reference sequence). V dropped 2 bases and J dropped 0 bases, with 5 bases sitting between them. This CDR3 spans 14 amino acids. This chain's CDR3 is CASSFRTNTGELFF. The CDR3 coding sequence is TGTGCCAGCAGCTTTCGTACGAACACCGGGGAGCTGTTTTTT.

The V and J genes are TRBV9 and TRBJ2-3; D possibly corresponds to TRBD2 (6 bases). CDR3 length: 15 residues. The V end was cut by 0 bases, the J end by 3 bases, with 11 bases between. Germline V gene sequence: CDR1 SGDLS, CDR2 YYNGEE. CDR3: CASSVDGRGTDTQYF. CDR3 DNA: TGTGCCAGCAGCGTAGACGGGAGAGGTACAGATACGCAGTATTTT.

This clone has more than one count but fewer than ten. The chain couples TRBV12-3 or TRBV12-4 to TRBJ1-1; no reliable D call. The CDR3 totals 12 residues. V lost 6 bases and J lost 10, with 15 bases in between. DNA for the CDR3: TGTGCCAGCAGGACCCGCTCACCAGTAGCTTTCTTT. Translation gives CASRTRSPVAFF.

The chain couples TRBV2 to TRBJ1-5; unclear D gene. CDR1 is SNHLY, CDR2 FYNNEI, per germline. V lost 3 bases to trimming and J lost 5 bases, with 5 bases between them. CDR3 length equals 12 residues. The CDR3 sequence is CASSESYQPQHF. The CDR3 DNA sequence: TGTGCCAGCAGTGAGAGCTATCAGCCCCAGCATTTT.

V usage is TRBV29-1 and J usage is TRBJ2-1; 10 bases are a match to TRBD2. CDR3 length equals 15 residues. The V and J ends lost 6 bases and 4 bases, in that order; junction bases with no gene match: 9. Germline values: CDR1 SQVTM, CDR2 ANQGSEA. The CDR3 DNA reads TGCAGCGTCGGGGGCCGGACTAGCGGTTACAATGAGCAGTTCTTC. Translation: CSVGGRTSGYNEQFF.

The rearrangement joins TRBV18 to TRBJ2-7; a weak D match, TRBD1 (5 bases). Per germline, CDR1 KGHSH and CDR2 LQKENI. The ends were cut back, 6 bases at V and 3 bases at J, with 12 bases in the middle. The CDR3 sequence is 13 residues long. The CDR3 DNA follows: TGTGCCAGCTCGCCTAACCAGGGCTACGAGCAGTACTTC. This gives the protein CASSPNQGYEQYF.

The genes are TRBV12-5 and TRBJ1-3; a possible D gene is TRBD1 (5 bases). V gave up 7 bases and J gave up 2 bases, with 15 bases separating them. CDR3 size: 15 residues. Germline V lookup: CDR1 LGHNT, CDR2 FRNRAP. CDR3 protein: CASALSGGTGNTIYF. The CDR3 region has the DNA TGTGCTAGTGCCCTGTCCGGGGGGACTGGAAACACCATATATTTT.

The rearrangement joins TRBV7-3 to TRBJ2-1; D possibly corresponds to TRBD2 (6 bases). This CDR3 contains 14 residues. V dropped 2 bases and J dropped 4 bases, with 9 bases sitting between them. The germline gives CDR1 SGHTA, CDR2 FQGTGA. The CDR3 region is CASSLGTFYNEQFF. Here the CDR3 DNA reads TGTGCCAGCAGCTTAGGGACTTTTTACAATGAGCAGTTCTTC.

Note on this clone: Other nucleotide sequences from this sample produce the same CDR3. The chain employs TRBV18 and TRBJ1-1; D is undetermined. Trimming removed 5 bases at V and 2 bases at J, with 9 bases between. The CDR3 has 13 residues. Germline CDR1 and CDR2: KGHSH and LQKENI. Here the CDR3 DNA reads TGTGCCAGCTCAGCGGGCCAAAACACTGAAGCTTTCTTT. It encodes CASSAGQNTEAFF.

This sequence joins TRBV30 and TRBJ2-7; weak D call: TRBD1 (6 bases). CDR1 and CDR2 from the germline V gene are GTSNPN and SVGIG (reference sequence). The V gene lost 4 bases and the J gene lost 0 bases, with 13 bases spanning the gap. CDR3 length: 14 residues. Here the CDR3 DNA reads TGTGCCTGGACTCGAGGGGGTACCTCCTACGAGCAGTACTTC. Its protein is CAWTRGGTSYEQYF.

This chain uses TRBV12-3 or TRBV12-4 with TRBJ1-5; no clear D. There are 12 residues in the CDR3. Trimming stripped 11 bases from V and 5 bases from J, with 13 bases between. CDR3 nucleotides: TGTGCCGGCTCACCCCACGATCAGCCCCAGCATTTT. Encoded protein: CAGSPHDQPQHF.

This chain joins TRBV29-1 and TRBJ2-1; D unresolved. The length of the CDR3 is 12 residues. Germline V gives CDR1 SQVTM, CDR2 ANQGSEA. Trimming removed 3 bases from V and 5 bases from J, with 8 bases in between. The CDR3 DNA reads TGCAGCGTTGACCCGAGGAACAATGAGCAGTTCTTC. Its translation: CSVDPRNNEQFF.

The V gene is TRBV28, the J gene TRBJ2-1, with TRBD2 matching over 7 bases. The junction had 13 bases not matched to a gene; V was cut back by 9 bases and J by 5 bases. The germline V gene encodes CDR1 MDHEN and CDR2 SYDVKM. CDR3 length: 15 amino acids. The CDR3 coding sequence is TGTGCCAGTTGGGCCCTTGGCGGGAGAGACAATGAGCAGTTCTTC. Amino acid sequence: CASWALGGRDNEQFF.

This clone was seen once. V and J are TRBV18 and TRBJ1-4; D is possibly TRBD1 (5 bases). V lost 3 bases, J lost 7 bases, and 18 bases lay in between. Per germline, CDR1 KGHSH and CDR2 LQKENI. CDR3 size: 16 residues. The CDR3 nucleotides read TGTGCCAGCTCACCGCGCGCGGGGCAGGGAAGTGAAAAACTGTTTTTT. This gives the protein CASSPRAGQGSEKLFF.

The chain employs TRBV14 and TRBJ2-7; D is possibly TRBD2 (5 bases). This CDR3 is 14 amino acids long. Trimming took 5 bases from V and 0 from J, leaving 11 bases between them. The V gene's germline CDR1 is SGHDN and CDR2 FVKESK. CDR3 in DNA: TGTGCCAGCAGCTACATTGGGAGCTCCTACGAGCAGTACTTC. This sequence encodes CASSYIGSSYEQYF.

The chain uses TRBV7-8 and TRBJ1-5; D is possibly TRBD1 (5 bases). From germline, CDR1 is SGHVS and CDR2 FQNEAQ. Trimming removed 4 bases at V and 1 base at J, with 8 bases between. The CDR3 length is 14 residues. The CDR3 DNA reads TGTGCCAGCAGCTCACAGGCCAGCAATCAGCCCCAGCATTTT. Residues: CASSSQASNQPQHF.

The chain recombines TRBV5-1 with TRBJ2-2; tentative D call: TRBD2 (6 bases). The CDR3 consists of 14 residues. The V end lost 5 bases, the J end lost 2 bases, and 10 bases lay between the germline ends. Germline loops: CDR1 SGHRS, CDR2 YFSETQ. This chain's CDR3 is CASSGGSNTGELFF. CDR3 nucleotides: TGCGCCAGCAGTGGGGGGAGTAACACCGGGGAGCTGTTTTTT.